This TCR beta chain was retrieved from a study of T cells in pancreatic ductal adenocarcinoma (dated by TCRdb to 2016 to 2017). Looking at the study overall: The work assessed suppressive cells as well as CD8+ T cells infiltrating resected pancreatic ductal adenocarcinoma, measuring their numbers, locations, and properties, in order to shed light on the adaptive T-cell response that occurs naturally. What the study reported, not specific to this receptor: Compared with tumor samples, blood samples had more total productive templates and roughly 8-fold more unique clonotypes. Because inoperable disease is present at presentation in most pancreatic cancer patients, the resected cohort was biased toward the minority with early-stage disease. There was no significant difference in T-cell clonality between tumor and blood, where mean clonality was about 0.112 for tumors and 0.055 to 0.09 for blood. Comparisons of clonality between tumor and blood may be biased toward lower diversity because tumors are enriched in CD45RO+ effector T cells rather than naive T cells.

For this clone: Its antigen remains unidentified. Base qualities are not provided; no much larger clone lies one nucleotide away.

The pancreatic ductal adenocarcinoma patients who were selected had gone through surgery without receiving any neoadjuvant therapy. Immediately after surgery, resected tumor tissue was collected into ice-cold media, and a portion of the resected tumor tissue was flash frozen for DNA and RNA. Using the DNeasy Blood and Tissue Kit along with Proteinase K and RNase treatment, genomic DNA was extracted from more than 5 PBMC specimens and 9 flash-frozen tumor specimens. The immunoSEQ hsTCRB kit was used to amplify TCR beta CDR3 regions from genomic DNA. An Illumina HiSeq system was used for high-throughput TRB CDR3 sequencing. The published analysis was carried out like this. The immunoSEQ software was used to analyze sequencing reads, and nonproductive sequences containing premature stops or frame-shifts were removed. Clonality of the repertoire was calculated as one minus Shannon entropy normalized by log2 of the number of unique productive sequences. Drawn from immuneACCESS, this table holds only the in-frame rearrangements with V and J called that TCRdb kept. Clones are partly lost; checked studies trace under half to an unresolved V gene and leave the rest unexplained. V and J calls and clone size are as listed in that table; D and trimming were resolved from the DNA. The sample table lists about 5,400 clones, under 75% of them with a count of one. Of the sample, over 8.5% is held by the ten largest clones.

Sequences SNHLY (CDR1) and FYNNEI (CDR2) are obtained from the germline V gene. From cysteine to phenylalanine, the CDR3 is 13 amino acids long. Only the CDR3 region is kept as DNA, spanning 39 bases read in frame from base 1. V drops 4 bases and J drops 8 bases, leaving 11 bases in between. This clonotype was sampled from a human donor with pancreatic ductal adenocarcinoma. The rearranged chain carries TRBV2 and TRBJ1-4; the D segment cannot be called with confidence. The sequenced sample consisted of pancreatic tumor tissue. The DNA sequence follows: TGTGCCAGCAGTGCCGGGGAAGGAGAAAAACTGTTTTTT. The encoded protein is CASSAGEGEKLFF.